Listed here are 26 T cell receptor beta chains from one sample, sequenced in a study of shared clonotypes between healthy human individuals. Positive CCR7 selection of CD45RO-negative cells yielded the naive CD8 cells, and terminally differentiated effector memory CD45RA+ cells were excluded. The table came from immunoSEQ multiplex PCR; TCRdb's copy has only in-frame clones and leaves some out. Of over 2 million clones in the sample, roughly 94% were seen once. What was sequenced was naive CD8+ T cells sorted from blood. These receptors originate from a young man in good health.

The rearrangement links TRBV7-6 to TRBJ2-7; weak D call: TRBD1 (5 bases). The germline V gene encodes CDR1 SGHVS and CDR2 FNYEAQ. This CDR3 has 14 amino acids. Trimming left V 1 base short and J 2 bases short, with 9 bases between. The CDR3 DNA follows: TGTGCCAGCAGCTTAGTTCAGGGTCCCTACGAGCAGTACTTC. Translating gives CASSLVQGPYEQYF. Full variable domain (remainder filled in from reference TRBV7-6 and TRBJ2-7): GAGVSQSPRYKVTKRGQDVALRCDPISGHVSLYWYRQALGQGPEFLTYFNYEAQQDKSGLPNDRFSAERPEGSISTLTIQRTEQRDSAMYRCASSLVQGPYEQYFGPGTRLTVT.

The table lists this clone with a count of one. This CDR3 reads CASGTGAYEQYF. As DNA, the CDR3 is TGTGCCAGCGGGACAGGGGCATACGAGCAGTACTTC. The chain is built from TRBV19 and TRBJ2-7, with 10 bases lining up with TRBD1. The CDR3 is 12 amino acids. CDR1 and CDR2 from the germline V gene are LNHDA and SQIVND (reference sequence). V was clipped by 9 bases and J by 4 bases; unmatched bases: 3.

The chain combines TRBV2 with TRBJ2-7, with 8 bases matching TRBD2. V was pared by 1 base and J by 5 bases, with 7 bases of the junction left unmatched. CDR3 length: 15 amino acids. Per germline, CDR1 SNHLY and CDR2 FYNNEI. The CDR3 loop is CASSEVTGGVDEQYF. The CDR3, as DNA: TGTGCCAGCAGTGAAGTGACGGGAGGGGTGGACGAGCAGTACTTC.

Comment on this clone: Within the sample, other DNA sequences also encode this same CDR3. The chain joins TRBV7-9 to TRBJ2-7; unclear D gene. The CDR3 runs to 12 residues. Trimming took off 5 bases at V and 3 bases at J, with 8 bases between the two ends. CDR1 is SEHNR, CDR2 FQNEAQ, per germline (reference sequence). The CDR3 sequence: CASSPVSYEQYF. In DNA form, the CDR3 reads TGTGCCAGCAGCCCTGTCAGCTACGAGCAGTACTTC.

CDR3 in DNA: TGTGCCAGCAGTTCCCGTGCTAGCGGGAGGGCCAATGAGCAGTTCTTC. As protein: CASSSRASGRANEQFF. This chain connects TRBV6-5 to TRBJ2-1, with 12 bases identical to TRBD2. Germline V CDR1 and CDR2: MNHEY, SVGAGI. V lost 4 bases, J lost 6 bases, and 7 bases stayed unmatched. The CDR3 covers 16 residues.

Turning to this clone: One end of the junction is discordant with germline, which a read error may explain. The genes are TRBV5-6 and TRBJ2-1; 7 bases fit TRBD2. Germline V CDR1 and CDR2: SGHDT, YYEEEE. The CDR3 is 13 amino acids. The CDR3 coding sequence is TGTGCCAGCAGCTTGGCGGGGGGTTTTCTAATGCTCTTC. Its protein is CASSLAGGFLMLF.

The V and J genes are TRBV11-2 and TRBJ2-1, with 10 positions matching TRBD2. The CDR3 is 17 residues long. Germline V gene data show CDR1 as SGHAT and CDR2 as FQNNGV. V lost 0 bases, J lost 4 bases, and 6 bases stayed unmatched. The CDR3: CASSLEASSGSYNEQFF. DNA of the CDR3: TGTGCCAGCAGCTTAGAAGCCTCTAGCGGGAGTTACAATGAGCAGTTCTTC.

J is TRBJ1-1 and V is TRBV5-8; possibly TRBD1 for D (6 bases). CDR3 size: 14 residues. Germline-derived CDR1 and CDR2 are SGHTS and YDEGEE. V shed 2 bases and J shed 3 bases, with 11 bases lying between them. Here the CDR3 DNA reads TGTGCCAGCAGCTTTGGGGGCACGTACACTGAAGCTTTCTTT. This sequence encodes CASSFGGTYTEAFF.

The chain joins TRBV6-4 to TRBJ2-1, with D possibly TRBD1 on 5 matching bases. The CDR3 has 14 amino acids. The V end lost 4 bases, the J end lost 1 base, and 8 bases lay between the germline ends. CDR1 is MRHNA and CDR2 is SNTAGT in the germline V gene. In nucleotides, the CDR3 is TGTGCCAGCAGTGTCGACAGTTCCTACAATGAGCAGTTCTTC. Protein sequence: CASSVDSSYNEQFF.

CDR3 coding DNA: TGTGCCAGCAGCGAGGGACAGGGAGTCGAGCAGTACTTC. Protein product: CASSEGQGVEQYF. The chain combines TRBV9 with TRBJ2-7, with 9 bases aligning to TRBD1. CDR1 and CDR2 (germline): SGDLS, YYNGEE. The length of the CDR3 is 13 residues. Losses at the gene ends were 3 bases for V and 6 bases for J; bases not matched to a gene: 4.

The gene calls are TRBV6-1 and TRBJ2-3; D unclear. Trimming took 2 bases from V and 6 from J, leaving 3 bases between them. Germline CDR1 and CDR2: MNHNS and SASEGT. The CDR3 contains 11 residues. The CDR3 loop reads CASSEWDTQYF. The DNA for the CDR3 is TGTGCCAGCAGTGAATGGGATACGCAGTATTTT.

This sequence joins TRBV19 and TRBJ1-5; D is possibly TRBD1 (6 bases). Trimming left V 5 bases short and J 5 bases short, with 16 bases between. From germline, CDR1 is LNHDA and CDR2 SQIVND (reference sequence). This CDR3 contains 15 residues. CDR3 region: CASSAKDSGYQPQHF. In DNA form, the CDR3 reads TGTGCCAGTAGTGCGAAGGACAGTGGATATCAGCCCCAGCATTTT.

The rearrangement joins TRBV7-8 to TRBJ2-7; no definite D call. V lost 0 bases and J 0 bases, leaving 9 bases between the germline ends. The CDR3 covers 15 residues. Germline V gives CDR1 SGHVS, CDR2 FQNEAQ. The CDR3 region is CASSLAWMSSYEQYF. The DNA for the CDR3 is TGTGCCAGCAGCTTAGCGTGGATGAGCTCCTACGAGCAGTACTTC.

CDR3 protein: CASSQESAGGWNEQFF. The CDR3, as DNA: TGCGCCAGCAGCCAAGAATCAGCGGGGGGCTGGAATGAGCAGTTCTTC. The chain is built from TRBV4-1 and TRBJ2-1, with 9 bases matching TRBD2. The ends lost 0 bases at V and 7 bases at J; junction bases unmatched: 7. The CDR3 sequence is 16 residues long. Per the germline V gene, CDR1 is MGHRA and CDR2 is YSYEKL.

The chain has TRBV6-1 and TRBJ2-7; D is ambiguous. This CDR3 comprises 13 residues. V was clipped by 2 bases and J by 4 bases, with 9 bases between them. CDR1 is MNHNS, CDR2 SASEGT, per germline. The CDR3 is CASSENVDYEQYF. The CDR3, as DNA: TGTGCCAGCAGTGAAAACGTAGATTACGAGCAGTACTTC.

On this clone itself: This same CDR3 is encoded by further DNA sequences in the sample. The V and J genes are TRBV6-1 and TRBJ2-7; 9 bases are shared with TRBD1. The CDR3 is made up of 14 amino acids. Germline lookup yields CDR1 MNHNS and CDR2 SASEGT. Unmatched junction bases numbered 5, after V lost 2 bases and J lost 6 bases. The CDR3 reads CASSEWGQGAEQYF. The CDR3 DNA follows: TGTGCCAGCAGTGAATGGGGACAGGGTGCCGAGCAGTACTTC.

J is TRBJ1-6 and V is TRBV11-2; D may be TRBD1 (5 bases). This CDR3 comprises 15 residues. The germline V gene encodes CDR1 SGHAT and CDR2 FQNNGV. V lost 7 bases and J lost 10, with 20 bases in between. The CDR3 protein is CASTTLGPIHSPLHF. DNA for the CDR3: TGTGCCAGCACCACCCTGGGGCCAATACACTCACCCCTCCACTTT.

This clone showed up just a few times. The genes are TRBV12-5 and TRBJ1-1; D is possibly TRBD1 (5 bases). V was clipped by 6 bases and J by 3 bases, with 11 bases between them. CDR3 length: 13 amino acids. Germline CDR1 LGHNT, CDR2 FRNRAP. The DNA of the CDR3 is TGTGCTAGTGGCAAGTGGGGGGACACTGAAGCTTTCTTT. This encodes CASGKWGDTEAFF.

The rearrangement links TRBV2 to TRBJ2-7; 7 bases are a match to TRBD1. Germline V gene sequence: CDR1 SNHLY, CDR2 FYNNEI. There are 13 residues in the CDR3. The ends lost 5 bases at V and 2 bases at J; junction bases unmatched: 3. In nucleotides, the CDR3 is TGTGCCAGCAGTCCAACAGGGGCCTACGAGCAGTACTTC. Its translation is CASSPTGAYEQYF.

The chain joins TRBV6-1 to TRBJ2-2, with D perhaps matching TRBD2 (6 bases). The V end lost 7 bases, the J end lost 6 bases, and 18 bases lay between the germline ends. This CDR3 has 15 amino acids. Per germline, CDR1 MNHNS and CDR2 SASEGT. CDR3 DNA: TGTGCCAGCATTGGGTCGTGGGTAGCGGCCGGGGAGCTGTTTTTT. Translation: CASIGSWVAAGELFF.

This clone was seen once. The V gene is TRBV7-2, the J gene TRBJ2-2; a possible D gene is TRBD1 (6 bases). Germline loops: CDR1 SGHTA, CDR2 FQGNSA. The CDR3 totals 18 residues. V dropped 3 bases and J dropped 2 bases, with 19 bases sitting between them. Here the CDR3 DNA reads TGTGCCAGCAGCTTCCCTCGCCGGGACACCTTCAACACCGGGGAGCTGTTTTTT. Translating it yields CASSFPRRDTFNTGELFF.

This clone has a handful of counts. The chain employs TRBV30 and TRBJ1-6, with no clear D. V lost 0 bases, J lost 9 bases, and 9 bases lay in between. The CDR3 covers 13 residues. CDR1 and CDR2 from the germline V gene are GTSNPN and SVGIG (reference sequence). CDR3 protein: CAWSVTGISPLHF. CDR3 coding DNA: TGTGCCTGGAGTGTAACCGGGATTTCACCCCTCCACTTT.

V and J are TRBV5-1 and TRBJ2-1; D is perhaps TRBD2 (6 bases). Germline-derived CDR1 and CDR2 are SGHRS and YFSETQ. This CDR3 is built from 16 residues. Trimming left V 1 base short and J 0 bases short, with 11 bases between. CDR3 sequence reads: CASSLYGGGSYNEQFF. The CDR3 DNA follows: TGCGCCAGCAGCTTGTATGGGGGAGGCTCCTACAATGAGCAGTTCTTC.

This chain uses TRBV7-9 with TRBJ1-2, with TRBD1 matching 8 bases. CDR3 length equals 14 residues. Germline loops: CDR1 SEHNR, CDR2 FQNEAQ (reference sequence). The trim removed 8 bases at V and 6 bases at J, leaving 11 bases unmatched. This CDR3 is CASSGQDPFDGYTF. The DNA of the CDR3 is TGTGCCAGCTCGGGACAGGATCCTTTTGATGGCTACACCTTC.

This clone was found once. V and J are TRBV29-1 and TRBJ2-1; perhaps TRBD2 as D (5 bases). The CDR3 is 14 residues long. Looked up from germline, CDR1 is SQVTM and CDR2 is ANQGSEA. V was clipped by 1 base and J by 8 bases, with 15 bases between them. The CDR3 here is CSVEGVLGRDEQFF. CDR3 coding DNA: TGCAGCGTTGAAGGGGTCCTAGGGAGAGATGAGCAGTTCTTC.

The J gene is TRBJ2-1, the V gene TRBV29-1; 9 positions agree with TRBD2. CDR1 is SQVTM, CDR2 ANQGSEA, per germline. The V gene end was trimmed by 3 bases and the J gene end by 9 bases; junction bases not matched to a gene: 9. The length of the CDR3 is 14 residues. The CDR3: CSVELAGVVVEQFF. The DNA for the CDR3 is TGCAGCGTTGAGTTAGCGGGAGTTGTAGTTGAGCAGTTCTTC.